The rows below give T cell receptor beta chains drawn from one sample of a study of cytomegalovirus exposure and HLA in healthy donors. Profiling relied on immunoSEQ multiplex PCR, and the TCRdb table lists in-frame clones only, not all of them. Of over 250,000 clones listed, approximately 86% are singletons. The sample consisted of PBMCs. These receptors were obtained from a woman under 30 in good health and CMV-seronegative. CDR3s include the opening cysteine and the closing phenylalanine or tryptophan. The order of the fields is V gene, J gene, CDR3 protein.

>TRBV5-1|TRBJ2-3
CASSSSQGVGATDTQYF
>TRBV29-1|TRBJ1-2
CSVGSRRVYGYTF
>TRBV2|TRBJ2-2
CASSWDRDTGELFF
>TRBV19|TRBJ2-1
CATYSGTGIFNEQFF
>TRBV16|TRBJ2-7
CASSPIGPSGAYEQYF
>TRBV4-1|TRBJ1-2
CASSQDPRQGRYGYTF
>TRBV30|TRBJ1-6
CAWIRREGLVNSPLHF
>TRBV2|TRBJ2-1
CASTRLATIEQFF
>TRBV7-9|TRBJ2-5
CASSEETQYF
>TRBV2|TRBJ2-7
CASRTKRVPYEQYF
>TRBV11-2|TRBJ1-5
CASSLDRVGHQPQHF
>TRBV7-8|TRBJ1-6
CASSPLDRGNSPLHF
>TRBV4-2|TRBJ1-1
CASSPGDLNTEAFF
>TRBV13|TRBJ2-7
CASSLAWSSGTRHQWADF
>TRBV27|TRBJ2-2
CASSLRSTGVRTGELFF
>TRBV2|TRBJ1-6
CASSLGQSSYNSPLHF
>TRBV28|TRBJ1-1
CLSRVTLHTEAFF
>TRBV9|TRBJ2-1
CASSVGGGAGNEQFF
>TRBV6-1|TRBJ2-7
CASSGRRMKTVGSYEQYF
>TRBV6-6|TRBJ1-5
CASRATGNQPQHF
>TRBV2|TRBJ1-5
CASSPQTGINQPQHF
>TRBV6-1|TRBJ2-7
CASSEPLLTSGHSF
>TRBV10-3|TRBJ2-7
CAISEVTGVYEQYF
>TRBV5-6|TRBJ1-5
CASSLRGSPQPQHF
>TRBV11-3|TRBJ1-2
CASSFGQGGFYGYTF
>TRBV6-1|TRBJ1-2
CASSAGTDYGYTF
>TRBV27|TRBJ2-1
CASRLAGYNEQFF
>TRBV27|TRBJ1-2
CASSPKQGIRYGYTF
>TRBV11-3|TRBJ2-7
CASSSDRGSYEQYF
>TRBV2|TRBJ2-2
CASGGTFTGELFF
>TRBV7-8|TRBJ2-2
CASSFSGRANTGELFF
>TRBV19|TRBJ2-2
CASSHRRLAGSNTGELFF
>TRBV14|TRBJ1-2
CASSQDGKVLSYGYTF
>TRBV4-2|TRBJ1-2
CASSQETPQGGIYGYTF
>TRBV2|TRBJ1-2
CASSVEGELYGYTF
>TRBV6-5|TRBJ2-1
CASSLGSSYNEQFF
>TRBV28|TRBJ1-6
CASSLGDTESSPLHF
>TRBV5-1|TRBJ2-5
CASSLPGGLAGQNQETQYF
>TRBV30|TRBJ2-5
CAWSLAGASLQETQYF
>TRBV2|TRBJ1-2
CASSAAFRGGYTF
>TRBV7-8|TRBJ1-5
CASSLTPRGRRNQPQHF
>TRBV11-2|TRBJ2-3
CASSLGSYTSTDTQYF
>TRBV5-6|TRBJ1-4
CASSLQRPTNEKLFF
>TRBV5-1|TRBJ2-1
CASSLALAGGPGPNEQFF
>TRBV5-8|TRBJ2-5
CASSPGDTLETQYF
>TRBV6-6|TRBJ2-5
CASSSYSGQETQYF
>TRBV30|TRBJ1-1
CAWCPPGNTEAFF
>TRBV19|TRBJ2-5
CASSAQTTGGEETQYF
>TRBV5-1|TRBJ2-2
CASSLSSGMNTGELFF
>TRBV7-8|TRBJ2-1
CASSVAGDTYNEQFF
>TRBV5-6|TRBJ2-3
CASSPRVFGGLSTDTQYF
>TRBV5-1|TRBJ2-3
CASSGDRWGDTQYF
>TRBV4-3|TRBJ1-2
CASSHTAGQGGYGYTF
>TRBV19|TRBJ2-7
CASSIPMGQGDYEQYF
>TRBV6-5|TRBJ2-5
CASTKGNGREVTQYF